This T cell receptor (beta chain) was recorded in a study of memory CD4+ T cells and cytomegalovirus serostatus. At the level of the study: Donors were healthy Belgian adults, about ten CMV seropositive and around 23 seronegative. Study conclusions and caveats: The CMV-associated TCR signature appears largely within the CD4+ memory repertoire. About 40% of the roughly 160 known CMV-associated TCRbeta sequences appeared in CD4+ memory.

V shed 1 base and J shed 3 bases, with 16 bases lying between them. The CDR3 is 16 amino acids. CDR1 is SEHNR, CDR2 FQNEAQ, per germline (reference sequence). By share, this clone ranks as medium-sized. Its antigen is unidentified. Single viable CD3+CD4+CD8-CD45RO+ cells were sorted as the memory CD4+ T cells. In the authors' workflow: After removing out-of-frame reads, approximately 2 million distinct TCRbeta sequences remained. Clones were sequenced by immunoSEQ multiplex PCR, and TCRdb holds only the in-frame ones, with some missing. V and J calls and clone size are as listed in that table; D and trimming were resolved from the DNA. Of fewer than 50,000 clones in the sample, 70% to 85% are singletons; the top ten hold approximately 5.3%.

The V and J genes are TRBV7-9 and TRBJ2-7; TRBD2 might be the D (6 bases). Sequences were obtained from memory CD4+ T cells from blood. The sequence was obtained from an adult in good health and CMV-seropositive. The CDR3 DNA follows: TGTGCCAGCAGCTTAGGAGTTGGGGGGAGAAGCTACGAGCAGTACTTC. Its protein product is CASSLGVGGRSYEQYF.